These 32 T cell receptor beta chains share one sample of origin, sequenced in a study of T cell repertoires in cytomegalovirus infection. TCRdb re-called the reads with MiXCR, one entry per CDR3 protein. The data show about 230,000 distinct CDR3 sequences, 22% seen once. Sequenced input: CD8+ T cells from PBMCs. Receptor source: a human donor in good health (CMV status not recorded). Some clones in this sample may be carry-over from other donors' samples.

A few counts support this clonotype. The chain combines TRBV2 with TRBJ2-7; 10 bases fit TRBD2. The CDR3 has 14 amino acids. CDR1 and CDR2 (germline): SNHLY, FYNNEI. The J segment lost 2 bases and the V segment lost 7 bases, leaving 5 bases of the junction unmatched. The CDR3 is CASISSGGTYEQYF. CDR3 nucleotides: TGTGCCAGCATTTCTAGCGGGGGAACCTACGAGCAGTACTTC.

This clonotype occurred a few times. Written as DNA, the CDR3 is TGTGCCATCGGTCCTCCAGGGACAACGACGTCCAATGAGCAGTTCTTC. Amino acids: CAIGPPGTTTSNEQFF. The V call is TRBV10-3, the J call TRBJ2-1; possibly TRBD1 for D (6 bases). This CDR3 spans 16 amino acids. Germline-derived CDR1 and CDR2 are ENHRY and SYGVKD. V lost 8 bases to trimming and J lost 6 bases, with 23 bases between them.

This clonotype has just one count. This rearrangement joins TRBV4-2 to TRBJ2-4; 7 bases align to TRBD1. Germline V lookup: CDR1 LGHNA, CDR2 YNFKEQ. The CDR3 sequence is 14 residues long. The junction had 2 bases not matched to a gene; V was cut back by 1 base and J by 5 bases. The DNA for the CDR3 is TGTGCCAGCAGCCAAGCAGGGGGAGAAAACATTCAGTACTTC. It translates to CASSQAGGENIQYF.

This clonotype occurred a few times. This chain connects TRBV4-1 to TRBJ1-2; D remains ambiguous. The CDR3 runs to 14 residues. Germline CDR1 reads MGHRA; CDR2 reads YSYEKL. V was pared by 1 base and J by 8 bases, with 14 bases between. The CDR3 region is CASSQGTAGRGYTF. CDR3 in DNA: TGCGCCAGCAGCCAAGGGACTGCCGGTCGCGGCTACACCTTC.

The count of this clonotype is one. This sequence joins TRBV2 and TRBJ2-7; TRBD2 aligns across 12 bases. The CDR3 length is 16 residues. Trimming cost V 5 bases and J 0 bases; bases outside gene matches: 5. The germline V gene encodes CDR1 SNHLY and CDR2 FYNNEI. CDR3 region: CASSTSGGLSSYEQYF. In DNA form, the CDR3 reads TGTGCCAGCAGTACTAGCGGGGGGCTTAGCTCCTACGAGCAGTACTTC.

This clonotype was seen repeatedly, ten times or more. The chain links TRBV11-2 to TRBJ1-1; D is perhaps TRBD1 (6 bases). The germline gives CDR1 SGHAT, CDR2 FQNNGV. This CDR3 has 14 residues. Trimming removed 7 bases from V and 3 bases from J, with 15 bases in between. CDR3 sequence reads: CASTHRPGDTEAFF. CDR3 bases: TGTGCCAGCACTCATAGGCCAGGGGACACTGAAGCTTTCTTT.

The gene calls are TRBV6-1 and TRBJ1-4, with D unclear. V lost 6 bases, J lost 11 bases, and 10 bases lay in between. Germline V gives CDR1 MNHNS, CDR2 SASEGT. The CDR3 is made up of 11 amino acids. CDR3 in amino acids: CASRSYGKLFF. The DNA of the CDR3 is TGTGCCAGCAGATCGTATGGGAAACTGTTTTTT.

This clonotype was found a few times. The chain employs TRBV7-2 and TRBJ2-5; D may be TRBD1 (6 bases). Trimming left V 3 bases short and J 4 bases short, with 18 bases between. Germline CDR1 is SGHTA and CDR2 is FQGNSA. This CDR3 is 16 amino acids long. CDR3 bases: TGTGCCAGCAGCTTCTCCTTTGGGCAGGGGAGAGAGACCCAGTACTTC. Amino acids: CASSFSFGQGRETQYF.

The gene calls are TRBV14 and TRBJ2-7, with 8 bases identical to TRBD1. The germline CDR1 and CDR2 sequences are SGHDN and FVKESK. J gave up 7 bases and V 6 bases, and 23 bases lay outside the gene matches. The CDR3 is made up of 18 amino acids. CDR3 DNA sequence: TGTGCCAGCAGACAGTGCTTCGGGCAGGGGGCTTTGGTGCTAGAGCAGTACTTC. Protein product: CASRQCFGQGALVLEQYF.

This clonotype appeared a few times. In nucleotides, the CDR3 is TGTGCCAGCAGCTTAGTCGAGGGGGCCCCCAACAATGAGCAGTTCTTC. It yields the protein CASSLVEGAPNNEQFF. The V gene is TRBV7-9, the J gene TRBJ2-1, with 7 bases lining up with TRBD1. V lost 1 base to trimming and J lost 5 bases; unmatched junction nucleotides: 8. The length of the CDR3 is 16 residues. Germline V CDR1 and CDR2: SEHNR, FQNEAQ (reference sequence).

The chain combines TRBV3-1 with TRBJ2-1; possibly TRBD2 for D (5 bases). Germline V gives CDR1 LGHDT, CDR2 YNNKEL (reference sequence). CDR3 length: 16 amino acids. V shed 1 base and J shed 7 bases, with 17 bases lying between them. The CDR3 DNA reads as TGTGCCAGCAGCCAAGGTCGGACCGGGGTTGGTAATGAGCAGTTCTTC. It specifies CASSQGRTGVGNEQFF.

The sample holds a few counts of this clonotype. CDR3 residues: CASTHGGNYEQYF. The DNA for the CDR3 is TGTGCCAGTACGCATGGGGGGAACTACGAGCAGTACTTC. This chain joins TRBV19 and TRBJ2-7, with a weak D call TRBD2 (6 bases). Germline lookup yields CDR1 LNHDA and CDR2 SQIVND (reference sequence). The CDR3 totals 13 residues. The V gene lost 7 bases and the J gene lost 3 bases, with 13 bases spanning the gap.

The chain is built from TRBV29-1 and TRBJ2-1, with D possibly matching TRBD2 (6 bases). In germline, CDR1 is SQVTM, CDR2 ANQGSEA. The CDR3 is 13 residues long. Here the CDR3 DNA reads TGCTCCTGCTTCGGGGGTTCCTACAATGAGCAGTTCTTC. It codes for CSCFGGSYNEQFF.

CDR3 residues: CASSSGATNEKLFF. In DNA form, the CDR3 reads TGTGCCAGCAGCTCGGGGGCGACTAATGAAAAACTGTTTTTT. V gene TRBV7-4 combines with J gene TRBJ1-4; D perhaps matches TRBD1 (6 bases). This CDR3 is built from 14 residues. V was shortened by 4 bases and J by 2 bases, with 8 bases between the two germline ends. Germline CDR1 reads SGHVT; CDR2 reads SQSDAQ.

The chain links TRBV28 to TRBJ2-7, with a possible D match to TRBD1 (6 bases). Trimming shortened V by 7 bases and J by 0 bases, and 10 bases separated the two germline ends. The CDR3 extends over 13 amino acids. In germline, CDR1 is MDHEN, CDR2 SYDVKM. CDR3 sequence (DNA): TGTGCCAGCACCCCGGACAGCTCCTACGAGCAGTACTTC. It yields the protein CASTPDSSYEQYF.

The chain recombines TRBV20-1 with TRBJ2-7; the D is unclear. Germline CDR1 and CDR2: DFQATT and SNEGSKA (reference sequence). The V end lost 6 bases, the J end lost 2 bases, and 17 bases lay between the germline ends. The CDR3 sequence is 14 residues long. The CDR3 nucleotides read TGCAGTGCCTCACCACGACGGGCCCCCTACGAGCAGTACTTC. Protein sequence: CSASPRRAPYEQYF.

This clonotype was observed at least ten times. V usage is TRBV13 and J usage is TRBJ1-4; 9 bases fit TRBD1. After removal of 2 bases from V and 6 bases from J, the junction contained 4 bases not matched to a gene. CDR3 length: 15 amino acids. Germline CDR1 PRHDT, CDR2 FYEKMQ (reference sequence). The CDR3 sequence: CASSLTGGLDEKLFF. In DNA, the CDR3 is TGTGCCAGCAGCTTAACAGGGGGCTTAGATGAAAAACTGTTTTTT.

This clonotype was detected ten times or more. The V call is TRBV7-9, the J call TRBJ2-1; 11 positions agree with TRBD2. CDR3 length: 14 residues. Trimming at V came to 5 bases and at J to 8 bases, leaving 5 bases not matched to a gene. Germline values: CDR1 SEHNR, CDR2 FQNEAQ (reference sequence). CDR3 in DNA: TGTGCCAGCAGCCTTATAGCGGGGGGGTATGAGCAGTTCTTC. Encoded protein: CASSLIAGGYEQFF.

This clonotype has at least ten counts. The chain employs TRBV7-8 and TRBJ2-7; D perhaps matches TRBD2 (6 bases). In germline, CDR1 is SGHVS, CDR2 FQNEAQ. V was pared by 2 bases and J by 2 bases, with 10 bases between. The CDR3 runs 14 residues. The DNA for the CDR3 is TGTGCCAGCAGCTTACGCGGGGTTGCCTACGAGCAGTACTTC. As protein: CASSLRGVAYEQYF.

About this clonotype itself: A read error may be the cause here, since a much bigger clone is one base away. In nucleotides, the CDR3 is TGTGCCAGCAGCTTAGGAGGGTATAACAATCAGCCCCAGCATTTT. Protein sequence: CASSLGGYNNQPQHF. The V gene is TRBV7-2, the J gene TRBJ1-5; D unclear. V was pared by 1 base and J by 3 bases, with 10 bases between. The CDR3 length is 15 residues. Germline V CDR1 and CDR2: SGHTA, FQGNSA.

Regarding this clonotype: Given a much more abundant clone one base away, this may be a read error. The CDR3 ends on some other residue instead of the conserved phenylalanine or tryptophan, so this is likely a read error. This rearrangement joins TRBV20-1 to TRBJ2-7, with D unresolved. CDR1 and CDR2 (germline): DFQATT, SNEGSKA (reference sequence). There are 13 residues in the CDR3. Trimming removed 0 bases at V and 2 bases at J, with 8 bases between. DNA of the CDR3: TGCAGTGCTAGAGATGTAAACACCTACGAGCAGTACTCC. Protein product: CSARDVNTYEQYS.

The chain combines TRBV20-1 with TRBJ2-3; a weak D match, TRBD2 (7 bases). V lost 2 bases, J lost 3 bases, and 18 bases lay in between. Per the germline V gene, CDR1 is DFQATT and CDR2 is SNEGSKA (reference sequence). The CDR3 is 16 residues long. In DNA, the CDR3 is TGCAGTGCTAGACTGCGGGGGCGGGGGACAACAGATACGCAGTATTTT. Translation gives CSARLRGRGTTDTQYF.

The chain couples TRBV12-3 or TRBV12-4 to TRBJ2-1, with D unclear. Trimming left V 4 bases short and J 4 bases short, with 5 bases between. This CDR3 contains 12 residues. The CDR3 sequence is CASSSVYNEQFF. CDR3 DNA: TGTGCCAGCAGTTCCGTGTACAATGAGCAGTTCTTC.

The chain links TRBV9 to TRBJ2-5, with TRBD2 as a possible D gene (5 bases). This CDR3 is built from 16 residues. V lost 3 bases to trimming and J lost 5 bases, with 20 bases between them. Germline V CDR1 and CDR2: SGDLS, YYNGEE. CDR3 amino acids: CASSGRDGGRWETQYF. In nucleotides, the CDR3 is TGTGCCAGCAGCGGCCGCGACGGAGGACGATGGGAGACCCAGTACTTC. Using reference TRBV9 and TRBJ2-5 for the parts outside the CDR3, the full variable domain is DSGVTQTPKHLITATGQRVTLRCSPRSGDLSVYWYQQSLDQGLQFLIQYYNGEERAKGNILERFSAQQFPDLHSELNLSSLELGDSALYFCASSGRDGGRWETQYFGPGTRLLVL.

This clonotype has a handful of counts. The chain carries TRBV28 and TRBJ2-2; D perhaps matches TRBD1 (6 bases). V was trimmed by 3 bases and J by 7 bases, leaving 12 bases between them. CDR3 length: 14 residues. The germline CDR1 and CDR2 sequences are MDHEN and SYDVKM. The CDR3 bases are TGTGCCAGCAGTTTTATGGGGGCCGGCGGGGAGCTGTTTTTT. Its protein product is CASSFMGAGGELFF.

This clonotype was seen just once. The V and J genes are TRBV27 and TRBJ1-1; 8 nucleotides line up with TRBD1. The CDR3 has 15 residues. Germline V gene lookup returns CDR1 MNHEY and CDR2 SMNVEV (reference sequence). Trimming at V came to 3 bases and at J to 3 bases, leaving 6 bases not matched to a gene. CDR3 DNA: TGTGCCAGCAGTTTTACTCAGGGGGCGCACACTGAAGCTTTCTTT. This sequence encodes CASSFTQGAHTEAFF.

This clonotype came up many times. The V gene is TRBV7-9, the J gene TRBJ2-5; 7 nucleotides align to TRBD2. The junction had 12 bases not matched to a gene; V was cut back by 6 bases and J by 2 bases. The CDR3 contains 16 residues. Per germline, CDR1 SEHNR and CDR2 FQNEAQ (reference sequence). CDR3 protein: CASSLAMTSLQETQYF. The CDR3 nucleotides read TGTGCCAGCAGTCTGGCCATGACTAGCCTGCAAGAGACCCAGTACTTC.

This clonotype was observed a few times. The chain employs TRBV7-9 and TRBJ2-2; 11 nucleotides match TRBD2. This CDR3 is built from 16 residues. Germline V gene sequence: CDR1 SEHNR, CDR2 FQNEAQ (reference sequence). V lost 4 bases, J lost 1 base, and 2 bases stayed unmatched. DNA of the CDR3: TGTGCCAGCAGCTGGGGGACTAGCGGGAACACCGGGGAGCTGTTTTTT. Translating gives CASSWGTSGNTGELFF.

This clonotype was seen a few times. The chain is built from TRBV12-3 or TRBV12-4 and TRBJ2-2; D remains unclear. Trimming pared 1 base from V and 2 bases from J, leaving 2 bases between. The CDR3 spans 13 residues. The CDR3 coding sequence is TGTGCCAGCAGTTTAGATAACACCGGGGAGCTGTTTTTT. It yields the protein CASSLDNTGELFF.

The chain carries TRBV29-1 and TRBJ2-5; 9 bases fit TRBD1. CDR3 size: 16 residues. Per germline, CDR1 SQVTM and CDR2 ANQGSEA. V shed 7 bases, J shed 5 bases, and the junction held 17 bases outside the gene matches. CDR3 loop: CSAEVRTGVLWETQYF. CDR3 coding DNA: TGCAGCGCCGAGGTTCGGACAGGGGTTTTGTGGGAGACCCAGTACTTC.

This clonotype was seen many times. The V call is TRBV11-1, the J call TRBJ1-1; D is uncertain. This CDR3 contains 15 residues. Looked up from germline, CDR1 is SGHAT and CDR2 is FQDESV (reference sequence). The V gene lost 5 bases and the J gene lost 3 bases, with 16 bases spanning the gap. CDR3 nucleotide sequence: TGTGCCAGCAGCCCATACGGTAGCCCCGACACTGAAGCTTTCTTT. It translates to CASSPYGSPDTEAFF.

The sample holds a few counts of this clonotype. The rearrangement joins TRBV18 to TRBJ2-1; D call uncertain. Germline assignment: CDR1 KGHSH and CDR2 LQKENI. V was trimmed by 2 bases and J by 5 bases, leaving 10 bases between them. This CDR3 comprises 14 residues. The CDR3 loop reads CASSPEDINNEQFF. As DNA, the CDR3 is TGTGCCAGCTCACCAGAGGATATAAACAATGAGCAGTTCTTC.